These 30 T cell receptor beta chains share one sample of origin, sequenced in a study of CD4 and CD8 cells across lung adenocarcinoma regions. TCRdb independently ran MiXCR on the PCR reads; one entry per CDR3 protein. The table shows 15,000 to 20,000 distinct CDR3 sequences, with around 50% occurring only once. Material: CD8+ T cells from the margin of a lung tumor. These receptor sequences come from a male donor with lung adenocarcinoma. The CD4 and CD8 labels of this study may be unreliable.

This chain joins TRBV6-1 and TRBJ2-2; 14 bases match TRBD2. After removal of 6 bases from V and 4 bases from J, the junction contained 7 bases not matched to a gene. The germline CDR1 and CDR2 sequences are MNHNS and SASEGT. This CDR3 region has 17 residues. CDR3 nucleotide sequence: TGTGCCAGCAGGCGACTAGCGGGGGGGCTGGGCACCGGGGAGCTGTTTTTT. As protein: CASRRLAGGLGTGELFF.

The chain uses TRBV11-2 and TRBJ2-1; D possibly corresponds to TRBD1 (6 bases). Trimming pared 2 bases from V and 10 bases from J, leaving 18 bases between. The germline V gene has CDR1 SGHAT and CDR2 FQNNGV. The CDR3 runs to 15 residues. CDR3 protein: CASSLTWGRRYEQFF. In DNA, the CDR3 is TGTGCCAGCAGCTTAACTTGGGGGCGCCGGTACGAGCAGTTCTTC.

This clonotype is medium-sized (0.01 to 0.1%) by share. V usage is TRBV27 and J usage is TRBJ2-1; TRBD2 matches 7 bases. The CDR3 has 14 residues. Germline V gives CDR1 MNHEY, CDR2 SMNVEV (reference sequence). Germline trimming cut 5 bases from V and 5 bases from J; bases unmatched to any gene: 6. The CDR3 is CASSGRGNNNEQFF. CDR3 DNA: TGTGCCAGCAGTGGGAGGGGAAATAACAATGAGCAGTTCTTC.

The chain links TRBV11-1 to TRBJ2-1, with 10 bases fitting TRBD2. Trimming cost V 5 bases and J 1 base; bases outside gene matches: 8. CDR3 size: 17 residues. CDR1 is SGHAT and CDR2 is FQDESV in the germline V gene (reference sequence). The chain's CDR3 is CASSATVLAGSYNEQFF. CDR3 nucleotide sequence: TGTGCCAGCAGCGCCACCGTACTAGCGGGATCCTACAATGAGCAGTTCTTC. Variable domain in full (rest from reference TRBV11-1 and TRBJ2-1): EAEVAQSPRYKITEKSQAVAFWCDPISGHATLYWYRQILGQGPELLVQFQDESVVDDSQLPKDRFSAERLKGVDSTLKIQPAELGDSAMYLCASSATVLAGSYNEQFFGPGTRLTVL.

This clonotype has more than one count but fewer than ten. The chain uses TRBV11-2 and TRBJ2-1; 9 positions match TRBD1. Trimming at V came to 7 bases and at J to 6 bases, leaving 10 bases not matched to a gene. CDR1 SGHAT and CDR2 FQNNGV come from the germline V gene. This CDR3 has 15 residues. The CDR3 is CASTEGQGLFNEQFF. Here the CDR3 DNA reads TGTGCCAGCACCGAAGGACAGGGGCTGTTCAATGAGCAGTTCTTC.

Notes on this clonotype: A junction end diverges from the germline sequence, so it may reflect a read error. The CDR3 DNA reads TGTGGCAGCGGTTCGGGGCCAGGAGCTAAAAATACGCAGTACTTC. Protein: CGSGSGPGAKNTQYF. The V call is TRBV6-5, the J call TRBJ2-4; D is perhaps TRBD1 or TRBD2 (5 bases each). This CDR3 is 15 amino acids long. Germline V gene data show CDR1 as MNHEY and CDR2 as SVGAGI.

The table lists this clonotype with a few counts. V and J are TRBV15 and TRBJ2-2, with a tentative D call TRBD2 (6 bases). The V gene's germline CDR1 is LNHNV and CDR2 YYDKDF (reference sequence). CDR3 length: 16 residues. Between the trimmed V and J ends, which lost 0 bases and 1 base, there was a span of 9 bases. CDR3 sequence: CATSRDPAGNTGELFF. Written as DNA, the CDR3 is TGTGCCACCAGCAGAGATCCAGCGGGGAACACCGGGGAGCTGTTTTTT.

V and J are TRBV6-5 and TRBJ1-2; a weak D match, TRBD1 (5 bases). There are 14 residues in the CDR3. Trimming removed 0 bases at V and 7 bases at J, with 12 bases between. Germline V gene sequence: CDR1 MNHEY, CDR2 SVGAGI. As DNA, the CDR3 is TGTGCCAGCAGTTACTCATCGGGGAGGGGTGGCTACACCTTC. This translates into CASSYSSGRGGYTF.

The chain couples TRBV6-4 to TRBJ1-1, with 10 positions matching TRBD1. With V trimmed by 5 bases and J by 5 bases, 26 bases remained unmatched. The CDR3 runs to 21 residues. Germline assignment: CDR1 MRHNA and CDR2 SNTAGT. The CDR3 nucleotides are TGTGCCAGCAGTAGAATTCCGGGACAGGGGACATCCACCGTTAAGTGGACTGAAGCTTTCTTT. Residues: CASSRIPGQGTSTVKWTEAFF.

CDR3 bases: TGCGCCAGCAAGGTCAGGCAAGACCCAGATACGCAGTATTTT. Its translation: CASKVRQDPDTQYF. The genes are TRBV10-1 and TRBJ2-3; D unclear. Germline lookup yields CDR1 WNHNN and CDR2 SYGVQD (reference sequence). V shed 7 bases and J shed 4 bases, with 15 bases lying between them. The CDR3 extends over 14 amino acids.

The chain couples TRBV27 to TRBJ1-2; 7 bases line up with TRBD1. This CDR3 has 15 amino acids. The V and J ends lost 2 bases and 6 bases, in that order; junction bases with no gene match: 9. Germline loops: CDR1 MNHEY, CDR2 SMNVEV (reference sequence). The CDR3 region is CASSLEGLGGDGYTF. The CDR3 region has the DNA TGTGCCAGCAGTTTAGAAGGGCTAGGGGGCGATGGCTACACCTTC.

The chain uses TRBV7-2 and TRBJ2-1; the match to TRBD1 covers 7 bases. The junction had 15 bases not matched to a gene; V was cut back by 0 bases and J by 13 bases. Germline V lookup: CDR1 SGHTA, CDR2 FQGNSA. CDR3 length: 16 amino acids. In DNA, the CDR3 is TGTGCCAGCAGCTTAGCATCAGGGGGTTGGCTAGAGACCCAGTTCTTC. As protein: CASSLASGGWLETQFF.

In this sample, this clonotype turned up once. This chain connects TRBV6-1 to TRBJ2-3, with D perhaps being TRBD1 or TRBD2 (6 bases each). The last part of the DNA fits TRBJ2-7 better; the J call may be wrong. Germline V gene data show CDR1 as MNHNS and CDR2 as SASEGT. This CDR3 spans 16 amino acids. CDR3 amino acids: CASSDAGIGARDTQYF. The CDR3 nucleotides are TGTGCCAGCAGTGACGCGGGGATAGGGGCTAGGGACACGCAGTACTTC.

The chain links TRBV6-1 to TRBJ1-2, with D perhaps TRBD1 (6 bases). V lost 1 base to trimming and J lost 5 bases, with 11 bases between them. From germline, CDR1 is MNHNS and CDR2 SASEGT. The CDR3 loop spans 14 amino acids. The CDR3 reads CASSEVRTAYGYTF. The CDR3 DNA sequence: TGTGCCAGCAGTGAAGTTCGGACAGCTTATGGCTACACCTTC.

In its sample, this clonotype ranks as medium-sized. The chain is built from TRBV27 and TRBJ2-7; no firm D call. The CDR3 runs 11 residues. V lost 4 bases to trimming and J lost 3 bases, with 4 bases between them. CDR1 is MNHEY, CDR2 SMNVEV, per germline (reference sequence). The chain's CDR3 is CASSWGYEQYF. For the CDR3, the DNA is TGTGCCAGCAGTTGGGGCTACGAGCAGTACTTC.

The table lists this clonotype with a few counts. In DNA form, the CDR3 reads TGTGCCAGCAGCGTAGGAAGCGGGAGCCCCACAGATACGCAGTATTTT. Its protein product is CASSVGSGSPTDTQYF. The chain is built from TRBV9 and TRBJ2-3; 8 bases match TRBD2. Germline loops: CDR1 SGDLS, CDR2 YYNGEE. CDR3 length: 16 amino acids. V was pared by 0 bases and J by 2 bases, with 5 bases of the junction left unmatched.

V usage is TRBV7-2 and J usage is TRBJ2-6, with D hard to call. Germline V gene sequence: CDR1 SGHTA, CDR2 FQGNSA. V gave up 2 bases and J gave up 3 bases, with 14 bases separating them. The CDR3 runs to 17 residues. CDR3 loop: CASSLSRVLRGANVLTF. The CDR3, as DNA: TGTGCCAGCAGCTTATCTCGGGTTCTGCGTGGGGCCAACGTCCTGACTTTC.

In DNA, the CDR3 is TGTGCCAGCAGGAGCCCCCCTAGCGGAAACACCGGGGAGCTGTTTTTT. It encodes CASRSPPSGNTGELFF. The chain combines TRBV6-1 with TRBJ2-2; 7 positions agree with TRBD2. The CDR3 consists of 16 residues. The V and J ends lost 6 bases and 2 bases, in that order; junction bases with no gene match: 9. The germline V gene has CDR1 MNHNS and CDR2 SASEGT.

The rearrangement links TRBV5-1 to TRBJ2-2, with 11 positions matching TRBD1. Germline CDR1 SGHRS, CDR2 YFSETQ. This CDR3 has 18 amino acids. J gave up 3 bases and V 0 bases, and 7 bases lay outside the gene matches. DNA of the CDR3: TGCGCCAGCAGCTTGGGTGTTAGGACAGGGGGCTACACCGGGGAGCTGTTTTTT. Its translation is CASSLGVRTGGYTGELFF. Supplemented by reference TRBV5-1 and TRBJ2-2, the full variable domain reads KAGVTQTPRYLIKTRGQQVTLSCSPISGHRSVSWYQQTPGQGLQFLFEYFSETQRNKGNFPGRFSGRQFSNSRSEMNVSTLELGDSALYLCASSLGVRTGGYTGELFFGEGSRLTVL.

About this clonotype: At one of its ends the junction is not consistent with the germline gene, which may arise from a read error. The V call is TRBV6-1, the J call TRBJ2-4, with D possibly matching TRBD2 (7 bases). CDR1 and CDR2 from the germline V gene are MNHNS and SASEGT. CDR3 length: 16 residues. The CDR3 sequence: CASSGAGAGAKNIQYF. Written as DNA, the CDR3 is TGTGCCAGCAGTGGGGCGGGGGCGGGAGCCAAAAATATTCAGTACTTC.

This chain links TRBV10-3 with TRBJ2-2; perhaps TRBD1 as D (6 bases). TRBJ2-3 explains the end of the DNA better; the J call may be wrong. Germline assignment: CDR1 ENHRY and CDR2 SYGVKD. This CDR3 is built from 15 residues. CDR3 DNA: TGTGCCCGGGGCCTCCAGGCTGCCAGGACAGAGGCGCAGTATTTT. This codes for CARGLQAARTEAQYF.

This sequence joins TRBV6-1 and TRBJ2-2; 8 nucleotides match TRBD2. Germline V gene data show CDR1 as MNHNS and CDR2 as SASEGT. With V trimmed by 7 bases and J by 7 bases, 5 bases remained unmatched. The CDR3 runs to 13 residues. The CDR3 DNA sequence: TGTGCCAGCAACAAGCGGGAGTACGGGGAGCTGTTTTTT. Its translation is CASNKREYGELFF.

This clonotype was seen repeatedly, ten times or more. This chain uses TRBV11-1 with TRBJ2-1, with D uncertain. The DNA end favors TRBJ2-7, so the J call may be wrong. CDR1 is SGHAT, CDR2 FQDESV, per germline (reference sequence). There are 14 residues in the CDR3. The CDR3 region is CASSAMSAYYEQYF. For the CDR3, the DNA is TGTGCCAGCAGCGCCATGAGCGCTTACTACGAGCAGTACTTC.

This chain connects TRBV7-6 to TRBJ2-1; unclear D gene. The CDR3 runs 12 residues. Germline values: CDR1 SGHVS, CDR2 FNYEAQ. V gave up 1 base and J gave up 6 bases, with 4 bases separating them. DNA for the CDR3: TGTGCCAGCAGCTTAGGACTCAATGAGCAGTTCTTC. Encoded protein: CASSLGLNEQFF.

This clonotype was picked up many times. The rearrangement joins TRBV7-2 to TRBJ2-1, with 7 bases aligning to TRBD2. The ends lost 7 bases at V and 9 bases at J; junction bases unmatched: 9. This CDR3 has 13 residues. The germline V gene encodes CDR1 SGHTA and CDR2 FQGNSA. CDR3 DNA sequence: TGTGCCAGCAACCTAGGGAGGGTTAGTGAGCAGTTCTTC. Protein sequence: CASNLGRVSEQFF.

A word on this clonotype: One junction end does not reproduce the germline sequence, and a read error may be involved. The CDR3 nucleotides read TGTGCCAGCAGCGTAGCGGGGCCAGGGGCCGAAAATATTCAGTACTTC. It codes for CASSVAGPGAENIQYF. The chain is built from TRBV6-1 and TRBJ2-4; TRBD2 aligns across 8 bases. The CDR3 length is 16 residues. From germline, CDR1 is MNHNS and CDR2 SASEGT.

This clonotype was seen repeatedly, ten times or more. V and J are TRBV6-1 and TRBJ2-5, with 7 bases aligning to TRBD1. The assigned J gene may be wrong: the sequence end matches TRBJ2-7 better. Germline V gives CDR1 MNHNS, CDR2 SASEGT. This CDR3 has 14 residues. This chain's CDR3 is CASSRGQRAYEQYF. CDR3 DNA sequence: TGTGCCAGTAGTAGGGGACAGCGAGCTTACGAGCAGTACTTC.

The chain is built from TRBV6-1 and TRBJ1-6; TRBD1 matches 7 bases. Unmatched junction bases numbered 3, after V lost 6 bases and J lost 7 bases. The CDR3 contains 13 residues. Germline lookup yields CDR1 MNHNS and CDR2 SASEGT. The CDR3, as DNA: TGTGCCAGCAGCACGGACAGGAATTCACCCCTCCACTTT. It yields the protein CASSTDRNSPLHF.

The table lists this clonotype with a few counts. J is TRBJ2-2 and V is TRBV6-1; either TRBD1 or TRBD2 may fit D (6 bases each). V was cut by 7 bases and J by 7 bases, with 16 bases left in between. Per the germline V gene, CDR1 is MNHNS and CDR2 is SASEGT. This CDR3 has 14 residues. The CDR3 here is CASTITQGGGELFF. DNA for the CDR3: TGTGCCAGCACCATTACACAGGGAGGCGGGGAGCTGTTTTTT.

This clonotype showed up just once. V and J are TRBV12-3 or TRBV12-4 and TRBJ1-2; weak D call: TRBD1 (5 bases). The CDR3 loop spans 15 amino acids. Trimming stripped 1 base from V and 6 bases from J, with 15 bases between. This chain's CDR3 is CASSLGGSGTDGYTF. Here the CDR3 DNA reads TGTGCCAGCAGTTTAGGGGGGTCGGGGACGGATGGCTACACCTTC.